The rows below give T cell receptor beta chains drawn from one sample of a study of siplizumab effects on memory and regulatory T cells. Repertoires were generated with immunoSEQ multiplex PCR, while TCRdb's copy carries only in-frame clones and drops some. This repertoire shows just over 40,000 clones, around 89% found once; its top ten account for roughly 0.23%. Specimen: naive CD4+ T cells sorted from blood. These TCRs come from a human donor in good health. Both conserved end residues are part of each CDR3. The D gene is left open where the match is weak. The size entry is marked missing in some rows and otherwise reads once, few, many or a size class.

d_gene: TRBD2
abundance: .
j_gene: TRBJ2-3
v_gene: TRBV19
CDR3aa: CASSIGLAGRSDTQYF
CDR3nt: TGTGCCAGTAGTATCGGCCTAGCGGGGAGATCAGATACGCAGTATTTT

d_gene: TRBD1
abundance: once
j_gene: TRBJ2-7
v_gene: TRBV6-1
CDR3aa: CASSVGTANSYEQYF
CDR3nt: TGTGCCAGCAGTGTAGGGACAGCTAACTCCTACGAGCAGTACTTC

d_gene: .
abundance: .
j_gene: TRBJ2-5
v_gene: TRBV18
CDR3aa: CASSPLTGSAGETQYF
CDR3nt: TGTGCCAGCTCACCACTGACAGGTTCCGCTGGGGAGACCCAGTACTTC

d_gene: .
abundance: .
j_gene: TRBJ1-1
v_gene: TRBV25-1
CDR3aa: CASSETGRNTEAFF
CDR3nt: TGTGCCAGCAGTGAAACAGGGAGGAACACTGAAGCTTTCTTT

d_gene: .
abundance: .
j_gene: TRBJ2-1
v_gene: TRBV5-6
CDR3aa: CASSVAGPHSYNEQFF
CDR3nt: TGTGCCAGCAGCGTCGCGGGACCCCATTCCTACAATGAGCAGTTCTTC

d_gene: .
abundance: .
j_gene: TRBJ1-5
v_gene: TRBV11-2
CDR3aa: CASSLNNQPQHF
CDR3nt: TGTGCCAGCAGCTTAAACAATCAGCCCCAGCATTTT

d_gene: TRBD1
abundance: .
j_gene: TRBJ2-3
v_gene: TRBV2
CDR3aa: CAGRGLEADTQYF
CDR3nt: TGTGCCGGAAGGGGGCTGGAGGCAGATACGCAGTATTTT

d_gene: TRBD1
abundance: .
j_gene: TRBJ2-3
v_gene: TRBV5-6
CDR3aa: CASSWTGRSTDTQYF
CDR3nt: TGTGCCAGCAGCTGGACAGGAAGAAGCACAGATACGCAGTATTTT

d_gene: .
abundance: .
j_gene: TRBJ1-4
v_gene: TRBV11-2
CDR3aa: CASSLSWLTTNEKLFF
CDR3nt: TGTGCCAGCAGCCTTTCGTGGCTCACAACTAATGAAAAACTGTTTTTT

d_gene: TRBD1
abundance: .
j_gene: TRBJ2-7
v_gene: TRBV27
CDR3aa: CASSQAGGAVSEQYF
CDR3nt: TGTGCCAGCAGTCAAGCAGGGGGCGCGGTGAGCGAGCAGTACTTC

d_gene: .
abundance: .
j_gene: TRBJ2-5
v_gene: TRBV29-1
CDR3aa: CSVVREETQYF
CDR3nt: TGCAGCGTTGTCAGAGAAGAGACCCAGTACTTC

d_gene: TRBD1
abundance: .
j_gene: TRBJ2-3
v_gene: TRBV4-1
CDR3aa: CASSLLTGGVDTQYF
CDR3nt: TGCGCCAGCAGCCTTTTGACAGGGGGTGTAGATACGCAGTATTTT

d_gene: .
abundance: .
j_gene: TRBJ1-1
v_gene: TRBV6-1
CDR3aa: CASERSIIANTEAFF
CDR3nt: TGTGCCAGCGAAAGGTCCATTATCGCGAACACTGAAGCTTTCTTT

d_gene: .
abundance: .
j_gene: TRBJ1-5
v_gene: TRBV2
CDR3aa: CASSEIETHAGPQHF
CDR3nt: TGTGCCAGCAGTGAAATAGAGACGCACGCAGGGCCCCAGCATTTT

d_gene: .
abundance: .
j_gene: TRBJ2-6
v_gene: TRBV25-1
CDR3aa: CASSADMTGANVLTF
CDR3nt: TGTGCCAGCAGCGCTGACATGACGGGGGCCAACGTCCTGACTTTC

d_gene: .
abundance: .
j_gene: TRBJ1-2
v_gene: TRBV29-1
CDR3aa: CSAMRGVNYGYTF
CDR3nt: TGCAGCGCCATGCGCGGGGTTAACTATGGCTACACCTTC

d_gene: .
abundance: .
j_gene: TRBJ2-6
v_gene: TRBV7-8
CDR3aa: CASTIWGGSEANVLTF
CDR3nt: TGTGCCAGCACCATTTGGGGCGGAAGTGAGGCCAACGTCCTGACTTTC

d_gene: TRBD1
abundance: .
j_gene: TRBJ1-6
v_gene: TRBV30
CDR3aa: CAWSGQGVDNSPLHF
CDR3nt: TGTGCCTGGAGTGGACAGGGGGTGGATAATTCACCCCTCCACTTT

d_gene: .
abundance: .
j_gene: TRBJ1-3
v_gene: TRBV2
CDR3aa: CASSGQGPGNTIYF
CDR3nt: TGTGCCAGCAGTGGTCAGGGACCTGGAAACACCATATATTTT

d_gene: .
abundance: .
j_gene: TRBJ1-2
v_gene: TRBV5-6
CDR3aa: CASSPRINYGYTF
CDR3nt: TGTGCCAGCAGCCCCAGGATTAACTATGGCTACACCTTC

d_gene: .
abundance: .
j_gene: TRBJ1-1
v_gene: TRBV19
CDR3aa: CATIDTPNTEAFF
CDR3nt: TGTGCCACGATAGACACGCCGAACACTGAAGCTTTCTTT

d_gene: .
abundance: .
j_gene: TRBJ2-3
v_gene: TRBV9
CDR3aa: CASSGRPGLSTDTQYF
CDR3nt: TGTGCCAGCAGCGGACGCCCCGGGCTGAGCACAGATACGCAGTATTTT

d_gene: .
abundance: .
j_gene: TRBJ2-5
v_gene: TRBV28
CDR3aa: CASSPYREETQYF
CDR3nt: TGTGCCAGCAGCCCCTACAGGGAAGAGACCCAGTACTTC

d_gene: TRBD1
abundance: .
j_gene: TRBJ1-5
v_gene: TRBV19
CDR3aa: CASSKTGGNQPQHF
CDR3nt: TGTGCCAGTAGTAAAACAGGGGGCAATCAGCCCCAGCATTTT

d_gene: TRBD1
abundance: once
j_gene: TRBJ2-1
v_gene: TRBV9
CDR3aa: CASSVDGQGYNEQFF
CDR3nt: TGTGCCAGCAGCGTTGACGGACAGGGCTACAATGAGCAGTTCTTC

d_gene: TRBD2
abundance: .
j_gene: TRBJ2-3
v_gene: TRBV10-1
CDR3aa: CASSANSGTSSFSQYF
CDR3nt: TGCGCCAGCAGTGCCAACTCCGGGACTAGCTCTTTTTCGCAGTATTTT

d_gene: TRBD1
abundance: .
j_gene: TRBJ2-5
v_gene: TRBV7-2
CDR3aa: CASSGQTGGAETQYF
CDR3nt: TGTGCCAGCAGCGGCCAGACAGGGGGCGCGGAGACCCAGTACTTC

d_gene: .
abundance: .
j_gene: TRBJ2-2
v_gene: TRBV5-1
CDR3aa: CASSLFSGTNTGELFF
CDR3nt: TGCGCCAGCAGCTTGTTTTCCGGAACGAACACCGGGGAGCTGTTTTTT

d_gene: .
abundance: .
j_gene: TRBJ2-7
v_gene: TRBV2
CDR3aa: CASSGDRYSYEQYF
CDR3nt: TGTGCCAGCAGTGGAGACAGGTACTCCTACGAGCAGTACTTC

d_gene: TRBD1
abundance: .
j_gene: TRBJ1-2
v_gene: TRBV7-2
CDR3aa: CASSLTSGTGRIYGYTF
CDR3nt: TGTGCCAGCAGCTTGACCTCCGGGACAGGCCGTATCTATGGCTACACCTTC

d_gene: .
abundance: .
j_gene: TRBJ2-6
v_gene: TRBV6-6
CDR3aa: CASSFPEANVLTF
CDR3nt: TGTGCCAGCAGTTTCCCCGAGGCCAACGTCCTGACTTTC

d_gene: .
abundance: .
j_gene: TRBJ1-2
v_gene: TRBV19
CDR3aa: CASSRDDRMDGYTF
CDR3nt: TGTGCCAGTAGTAGGGACGACAGGATGGATGGCTACACCTTC

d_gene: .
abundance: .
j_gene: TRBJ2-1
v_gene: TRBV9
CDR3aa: CASSAEGVLYNEQFF
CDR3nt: TGTGCCAGCAGCGCGGAGGGAGTCCTATACAATGAGCAGTTCTTC

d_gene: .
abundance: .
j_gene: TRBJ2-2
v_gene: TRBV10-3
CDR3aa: CAISESAGDTGELFF
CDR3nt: TGTGCCATCAGTGAGTCGGCAGGAGACACCGGGGAGCTGTTTTTT

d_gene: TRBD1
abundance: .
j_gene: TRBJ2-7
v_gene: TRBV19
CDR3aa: CASSSGQGYEQYF
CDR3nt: TGTGCCAGTAGTTCCGGACAGGGCTACGAGCAGTACTTC